These T cell receptor beta chains were read from a single sample in a study of shared clonotypes between healthy human individuals. The method was immunoSEQ multiplex PCR; TCRdb's version includes in-frame clones alone and lacks a portion of them. The sample consists of roughly 2 million clones, 95% of them appearing once. The specimen was naive CD4+ T cells sorted from blood. Source of these receptors: a man aged 18-30 years in good health. The CDR3 runs from the conserved cysteine through the conserved F or W. The order of the fields is J gene, V gene, clone size, D gene, CDR3 protein, CDR3 DNA. A D gene is named only where the DNA matches it firmly. Clone size is not always given. Where it is, it says once, few, many or a class for expanded clones.

TRBJ2-7	TRBV4-1	NA	NA	CASSQDLANSRQYF	TGCGCCAGCAGCCAAGATTTGGCTAACTCCCGGCAGTACTTC
TRBJ1-2	TRBV5-1	NA	NA	CASSLSRGIYGYTF	TGCGCCAGCAGCTTGTCAAGGGGGATTTATGGCTACACCTTC
TRBJ1-6	TRBV2	NA	TRBD1	CASAIGQGSRPLHF	TGTGCCAGCGCTATTGGACAGGGGTCTCGACCCCTCCACTTT
TRBJ2-1	TRBV25-1	NA	NA	CATGEHRSGYNEQFF	TGTGCCACCGGGGAGCACAGGAGCGGGTACAATGAGCAGTTCTTC
TRBJ2-6	TRBV7-6	NA	TRBD1	CASSLRVSGQGDSGANVLTF	TGTGCCAGCAGCCTGAGGGTCTCGGGACAGGGTGACTCTGGGGCCAACGTCCTGACTTTC
TRBJ1-5	TRBV10-2	NA	TRBD1	CASSDPLTGAVNQPQHF	TGCGCCAGCAGTGACCCATTAACAGGGGCGGTCAATCAGCCCCAGCATTTT
TRBJ1-4	TRBV19	NA	NA	CASSMNRAATNEKLFF	TGTGCCAGTAGTATGAACAGGGCGGCAACTAATGAAAAACTGTTTTTT
TRBJ1-1	TRBV6-5	NA	NA	CASTRDTEAFF	TGTGCCTCGACGAGGGACACTGAAGCTTTCTTT
TRBJ1-5	TRBV5-8	NA	NA	CASSRTNRVDQPQHF	TGTGCCAGCAGCCGCACTAACAGGGTGGATCAGCCCCAGCATTTT
TRBJ2-3	TRBV10-1	NA	NA	CASSTRHPPDTQYF	TGCGCCAGCAGTACCCGGCATCCCCCCGATACGCAGTATTTT
TRBJ1-2	TRBV28	NA	TRBD1	CASSFLDRGQNGDYGYTF	TGTGCCAGCAGTTTTCTAGACAGGGGGCAGAACGGCGACTATGGCTACACCTTC
TRBJ1-6	TRBV28	NA	TRBD1	CASSPSRGRNSPLHF	TGTGCCAGCAGTCCATCCAGGGGGCGGAATTCACCCCTCCACTTT
TRBJ2-1	TRBV6-5	NA	NA	CASSRGLTYNEQFF	TGTGCCAGCAGCAGGGGTCTGACCTACAATGAGCAGTTCTTC
TRBJ1-2	TRBV6-1	NA	NA	CASSEAHPGPYGYTF	TGTGCCAGCAGTGAGGCGCACCCGGGACCCTATGGCTACACCTTC
TRBJ2-7	TRBV5-4	NA	NA	CASSSQGIPGQYF	TGTGCCAGCAGCTCACAGGGTATCCCTGGGCAGTACTTC
TRBJ1-6	TRBV2	few	NA	CASSDSTRDHSPLHF	TGTGCCAGCAGTGATTCGACCAGGGACCATTCACCCCTCCACTTT
TRBJ1-2	TRBV10-1	NA	NA	CASSRTENYGYTF	TGCGCCAGCAGTAGGACAGAAAACTATGGCTACACCTTC
TRBJ2-7	TRBV6-1	once	NA	CASSWEGDSYEQYF	TGTGCCAGCAGCTGGGAGGGGGATTCCTACGAGCAGTACTTC
TRBJ1-1	TRBV7-9	NA	NA	CASSLGGGLEAFF	TGTGCCAGCAGCTTAGGTGGCGGACTCGAAGCTTTCTTT
TRBJ1-1	TRBV4-1	NA	TRBD1	CASSPSLQPGQRNTEAFF	TGCGCCAGCAGCCCATCACTCCAACCGGGACAGAGGAACACTGAAGCTTTCTTT
TRBJ2-3	TRBV5-1	NA	TRBD1	CASSITGGREDTQYF	TGCGCCAGCAGCATAACAGGGGGCCGGGAAGATACGCAGTATTTT
TRBJ1-1	TRBV9	NA	NA	CASSVALGPQNTEAFF	TGTGCCAGCAGCGTAGCCTTGGGACCTCAGAACACTGAAGCTTTCTTT
TRBJ2-7	TRBV5-6	NA	NA	CASSSRRQGGYEQYF	TGTGCCAGCAGCTCCCGCCGACAGGGAGGATACGAGCAGTACTTC
TRBJ2-2	TRBV4-3	NA	NA	CASSQEVRGGANTGELFF	TGCGCCAGCAGCCAAGAGGTTCGTGGGGGCGCGAACACCGGGGAGCTGTTTTTT
TRBJ2-7	TRBV9	NA	TRBD1	CASSVGRGPRAEQYF	TGTGCCAGCAGCGTAGGTAGGGGGCCTCGGGCCGAGCAGTACTTC
TRBJ2-5	TRBV5-4	NA	TRBD2	CASSLIPGLAGRQETQYF	TGTGCCAGCAGCCTGATCCCGGGACTAGCGGGTAGACAAGAGACCCAGTACTTC
TRBJ2-1	TRBV19	NA	TRBD1	CASSRYDRGPYNEQFF	TGTGCCAGTAGTAGATACGACAGGGGCCCCTACAATGAGCAGTTCTTC
TRBJ2-2	TRBV5-1	NA	TRBD2	CASSLEAGRAPGELFF	TGCGCCAGCAGCTTGGAGGCAGGGAGGGCCCCCGGGGAGCTGTTTTTT
TRBJ1-4	TRBV6-1	NA	NA	CASSKTGLSNEKLFF	TGTGCCAGCAGCAAAACGGGACTCTCCAATGAAAAACTGTTTTTT
TRBJ1-2	TRBV5-1	NA	TRBD1	CASSPTGAAGGYTF	TGCGCCAGCAGCCCCACAGGGGCCGCGGGAGGCTACACCTTC
TRBJ2-4	TRBV29-1	NA	NA	CSVEGNIGNIQYF	TGCAGCGTTGAAGGAAACATCGGAAACATTCAGTACTTC
TRBJ1-5	TRBV5-8	NA	NA	CASSSYYQPQHF	TGTGCCAGCAGCTCGTACTATCAGCCCCAGCATTTT
TRBJ2-1	TRBV5-4	NA	NA	CASSRVISYNEQFF	TGTGCCAGCAGCCGAGTAATTAGTTACAATGAGCAGTTCTTC
TRBJ1-6	TRBV7-2	NA	NA	CASSLAPGSPLHF	TGTGCCAGCAGCTTAGCTCCGGGCTCACCCCTCCACTTT
TRBJ2-7	TRBV28	NA	NA	CASGAYEQYF	TGTGCCAGCGGGGCTTACGAGCAGTACTTC
TRBJ2-3	TRBV28	NA	TRBD1	CASSPYDRGRPYF	TGTGCCAGCAGCCCTTACGACAGGGGCAGGCCGTATTTT
TRBJ2-3	TRBV5-4	NA	NA	CASSSDPTGDTQYF	TGTGCCAGCAGTTCCGACCCTACGGGGGATACGCAGTATTTT
TRBJ1-4	TRBV5-6	NA	NA	CASSADRGTGLGEKLFF	TGTGCCAGCAGCGCCGATAGGGGGACGGGCCTGGGGGAAAAACTGTTTTTT
TRBJ1-1	TRBV4-1	NA	NA	CASSHLENTEAFF	TGCGCCAGCAGCCACCTGGAGAACACTGAAGCTTTCTTT
TRBJ1-5	TRBV10-1	NA	NA	CASSEARYSNQPQHF	TGCGCCAGCAGTGAGGCACGGTATAGCAATCAGCCCCAGCATTTT
TRBJ1-1	TRBV2	NA	NA	CASSEDGGPTEAFF	TGTGCCAGCAGTGAAGACGGGGGCCCCACTGAAGCTTTCTTT
TRBJ2-2	TRBV9	NA	NA	CASSQLAANTGELFF	TGTGCCAGCAGCCAACTGGCGGCGAACACCGGGGAGCTGTTTTTT
TRBJ2-7	TRBV7-2	NA	TRBD2	CASSLPKTGTKKGFYEQYF	TGTGCCAGCAGCTTACCGAAAACCGGGACTAAGAAAGGGTTCTACGAGCAGTACTTC
TRBJ2-6	TRBV25-1	NA	NA	CASSGSTGSSGANVLTF	TGTGCCAGCAGTGGCTCCACAGGGAGCTCTGGGGCCAACGTCCTGACTTTC